Below are 16 T cell receptor beta chains sequenced from a single sample in a study of T cells in localized non-small cell lung cancer. Method: immunoSEQ multiplex PCR; TCRdb's copy keeps in-frame clones and lacks some. This sample yields some 25,000 clones, of which 70% to 90% are seen a single time; 5.5% to 6.5% belongs to the top ten. This specimen consisted of PBMCs, obtained before any cancer treatment. All receptors derive from a man between 40 and 70 years old with stage II lung adenocarcinoma.

V and J are TRBV19 and TRBJ1-1; D is ambiguous. The ends were cut back, 7 bases at V and 0 bases at J, with 9 bases in the middle. The CDR3 runs 13 residues. Germline V gene lookup returns CDR1 LNHDA and CDR2 SQIVND (reference sequence). CDR3 nucleotides: TGTGCCAGTATAGGGAATGTGAACACTGAAGCTTTCTTT. It yields the protein CASIGNVNTEAFF.

The genes are TRBV30 and TRBJ1-5, with D maybe TRBD1 (5 bases). Germline V gene data show CDR1 as GTSNPN and CDR2 as SVGIG (reference sequence). The CDR3 sequence is 14 residues long. V was clipped by 0 bases and J by 6 bases, with 12 bases between them. The CDR3 DNA is TGTGCCTGGAGTGTACCCGGGGGTGGTCAGCCCCAGCATTTT. Translated, it gives CAWSVPGGGQPQHF.

The chain joins TRBV4-1 to TRBJ2-2; TRBD1 agrees at 8 bases. The CDR3 is 15 residues long. Germline V gene data show CDR1 as MGHRA and CDR2 as YSYEKL. V was pared by 3 bases and J by 4 bases, with 4 bases of the junction left unmatched. CDR3 protein: CASSHPDRGTGELFF. As DNA, the CDR3 is TGCGCCAGCAGCCATCCCGACAGGGGCACCGGGGAGCTGTTTTTT.

This clone is categorized as large. This sequence joins TRBV6-5 and TRBJ2-7, with a possible D match to TRBD2 (7 bases). V lost 2 bases, J lost 6 bases, and 14 bases lay in between. The CDR3 sequence is 14 residues long. Germline V gene sequence: CDR1 MNHEY, CDR2 SVGAGI. This CDR3 is CASSYRRGQGEQYF. CDR3 bases: TGTGCCAGCAGTTACAGGCGGGGGCAGGGCGAGCAGTACTTC.

V is TRBV7-8 and J is TRBJ2-1; D possibly corresponds to TRBD1 (6 bases). V was clipped by 3 bases and J by 13 bases, with 16 bases between them. Germline CDR1 and CDR2: SGHVS and FQNEAQ. This CDR3 has 13 residues. The CDR3 region has the DNA TGTGCCAGCAGCTTTATGGAACCGACAGGCCAGTTCTTC. It codes for CASSFMEPTGQFF.

The table lists this clone with a few counts. V and J are TRBV30 and TRBJ2-1; no clear D. Germline CDR1 is GTSNPN and CDR2 is SVGIG (reference sequence). This CDR3 has 11 amino acids. Between the trimmed V and J ends, which lost 3 bases and 11 bases, there was a span of 11 bases. CDR3 DNA: TGTGCCTGGAGCCCCGCGGTGAAGCAGTTCTTC. Its translation is CAWSPAVKQFF. The full variable domain, in which reference TRBV30 and TRBJ2-1 provide the parts outside the CDR3, is SQTIHQWPATLVQPVGSPLSLECTVEGTSNPNLYWYRQAAGRGLQLLFYSVGIGQISSEVPQNLSASRPQDRQFILSSKKLLLSDSGFYLCAWSPAVKQFFGPGTRLTVL.

The V call is TRBV5-1, the J call TRBJ2-7; TRBD2 agrees at 13 bases. The germline gives CDR1 SGHRS, CDR2 YFSETQ. CDR3 length: 15 residues. Trimming cost V 0 bases and J 7 bases; bases outside gene matches: 4. In nucleotides, the CDR3 is TGCGCCAGCAGCTTGGTGGGGACTAGCGGGATTGAGCAGTACTTC. Translation: CASSLVGTSGIEQYF.

V gene TRBV6-1 combines with J gene TRBJ2-3; D is perhaps TRBD2 (6 bases). Germline V lookup: CDR1 MNHNS, CDR2 SASEGT. The CDR3 loop spans 14 amino acids. The V and J ends lost 4 bases and 2 bases respectively, with 10 bases between them. The CDR3, as DNA: TGTGCCAGCAGTGTGGGGGGAGACACAGATACGCAGTATTTT. This encodes CASSVGGDTDTQYF.

The rearrangement links TRBV6-4 to TRBJ2-3; TRBD2 agrees at 8 bases. Trimming took 3 bases from V and 1 from J; bases not matched to a gene: 3. This CDR3 contains 15 residues. Germline V gives CDR1 MRHNA, CDR2 SNTAGT. In DNA form, the CDR3 reads TGTGCCAGCAGTGAGTATAGCGGGGGCACAGATACGCAGTATTTT. Its protein is CASSEYSGGTDTQYF.

This clone occurred once. This chain joins TRBV20-1 and TRBJ2-1; D call uncertain. V lost 8 bases, J lost 7 bases, and 3 bases lay in between. The CDR3 runs 8 residues. Germline lookup yields CDR1 DFQATT and CDR2 SNEGSKA (reference sequence). The CDR3 nucleotides are TGCAGTATAAATGAGCAGTTCTTC. Its protein product is CSINEQFF.

The chain uses TRBV18 and TRBJ2-5, with TRBD2 matching 8 bases. Germline CDR1 reads KGHSH; CDR2 reads LQKENI. The CDR3 sequence is 17 residues long. V lost 1 base and J lost 4; bases outside the gene matches: 11. The CDR3 DNA reads as TGTGCCAGCTCACCACTGGGTAGCGGGGCGCCGGGAGAGACCCAGTACTTC. Its protein is CASSPLGSGAPGETQYF.

This clone was counted between two and nine times. This chain links TRBV6-1 with TRBJ1-2; D is possibly TRBD1 (6 bases). CDR1 and CDR2 from the germline V gene are MNHNS and SASEGT. This CDR3 region has 14 residues. V gave up 5 bases and J gave up 4 bases, with 14 bases separating them. The CDR3: CASSPPGHIYGYTF. The CDR3 region has the DNA TGTGCCAGCAGTCCACCGGGACATATCTATGGCTACACCTTC.

For the CDR3, the DNA is TGTGCCAGTACAGTGCAAGGGCAGGGGCAGTTCTTC. This translates into CASTVQGQGQFF. This sequence joins TRBV7-2 and TRBJ2-1; a weak D match, TRBD1 (5 bases). Trimming pared 9 bases from V and 12 bases from J, leaving 18 bases between. Germline values: CDR1 SGHTA, CDR2 FQGNSA. The CDR3 consists of 12 residues.

The chain is built from TRBV6-4 and TRBJ2-1; 11 bases agree with TRBD2. Unmatched junction bases numbered 5, after V lost 5 bases and J lost 8 bases. The CDR3 is 14 residues long. Germline V gives CDR1 MRHNA, CDR2 SNTAGT. The CDR3, as DNA: TGTGCCAGCAGTCTCACTAGCGGGAGTGATGAGCAGTTCTTC. This encodes CASSLTSGSDEQFF.

V usage is TRBV7-2 and J usage is TRBJ2-2; D may be TRBD2 (6 bases). This CDR3 is 16 amino acids long. V shed 5 bases and J shed 2 bases, with 15 bases lying between them. Looked up from germline, CDR1 is SGHTA and CDR2 is FQGNSA. The CDR3 sequence is CASSNIGTLNTGELFF. The CDR3 DNA reads TGTGCCAGCAGCAATATCGGGACTCTTAACACCGGGGAGCTGTTTTTT.

The chain carries TRBV7-9 and TRBJ2-2; 8 bases map to TRBD1. The V and J ends lost 3 bases and 4 bases, in that order; junction bases with no gene match: 1. CDR1 and CDR2 from the germline V gene are SEHNR and FQNEAQ (reference sequence). The CDR3 spans 14 residues. CDR3 region: CASSFQGATGELFF. CDR3 DNA sequence: TGTGCCAGCAGCTTTCAGGGGGCCACCGGGGAGCTGTTTTTT.